This T cell receptor (beta chain) was observed in a study of T cells after yellow fever vaccination. TCRdb itself ran the 5' RACE reads through MiXCR, one entry per CDR3 protein. In the table there are around 530,000 distinct CDR3 sequences, roughly 17% of which are singletons. Study-wide results and caveats: Any FACS-sorted repertoire could hold abundant clonotypes that contaminate it from the bulk population. Shared CD4/CD8 clonotypes were a small share, likely from convergent recombination. Weaker, the secondary response had a peak occurring faster, on day 5 versus 15. Post-booster repertoires again held most primary-vaccination clones (roughly 95% CD4, 85% to 90% CD8).

Concerning this clonotype itself: Its antigen remains unidentified.

The germline V gene has CDR1 SGHRS and CDR2 YFSETQ. Trimming at V came to 4 bases and at J to 5 bases, leaving 2 bases not matched to a gene. There are 13 residues in the CDR3. The chain links TRBV5-1 to TRBJ2-5; TRBD1 aligns across 10 bases. The specimen comprised PBMCs, sampled around 5 days after the first yellow fever vaccination. The TCR originated in a man younger than 35 who received the YFV17D yellow fever vaccine. The CDR3 is CASSTGQGETQYF. The CDR3, as DNA: TGCGCCAGCAGCACGGGACAGGGGGAGACCCAGTACTTC.